Listed here are 14 T cell receptor beta chains from one sample, sequenced in a study of OX40 agonist ivuxolimab in advanced cancers. Using immunoSEQ multiplex PCR, the repertoire was profiled, and TCRdb retains in-frame clones only, with some absent. Of 57,000 or so clones detected, more than 85% appear once; the ten largest clones hold 0.6% to 0.8%. The specimen comprised CD4+ or CD8+ T cells sorted from blood, sampled in a trial of the OX40 agonist ivuxolimab. Receptor source: an adult with an advanced solid tumor such as melanoma, head and neck, liver or kidney cancer.

The J gene is TRBJ2-7, the V gene TRBV2; no firm D call. Germline V gene sequence: CDR1 SNHLY, CDR2 FYNNEI. The V end was cut by 3 bases, the J end by 5 bases, with 11 bases between. The CDR3 has 13 amino acids. CDR3 DNA: TGTGCCAGCAGTGATCCGGTTAACAACGAGCAGTACTTC. Translating gives CASSDPVNNEQYF.

The chain recombines TRBV5-1 with TRBJ1-1; D is unresolved. The CDR3 is 14 amino acids. Looked up from germline, CDR1 is SGHRS and CDR2 is YFSETQ. Trimming cost V 1 base and J 4 bases, with 11 bases left between them. The CDR3 DNA reads as TGCGCCAGCAGCTTGAGTAACTCGGGCACTGAAGCTTTCTTT. Its protein product is CASSLSNSGTEAFF.

The chain joins TRBV12-5 to TRBJ1-4, with TRBD1 matching over 8 bases. Trimming cost V 9 bases and J 5 bases; bases outside gene matches: 11. The CDR3 has 15 amino acids. From germline, CDR1 is LGHNT and CDR2 FRNRAP. CDR3 protein: CARPHRQGTNEKLFF. CDR3 bases: TGTGCTAGGCCCCATCGACAGGGGACAAATGAAAAACTGTTTTTT.

The sample holds a few counts of this clone. The J gene is TRBJ1-2, the V gene TRBV7-2; 9 bases line up with TRBD1. The V segment lost 5 bases and the J segment 3 bases; nucleotides outside the gene matches: 13. The germline CDR1 and CDR2 sequences are SGHTA and FQGNSA. The CDR3 has 17 amino acids. CDR3 sequence: CASSRGRQGVVDYGYTF. CDR3 nucleotides: TGTGCCAGCAGCCGCGGTAGACAGGGGGTCGTAGACTATGGCTACACCTTC.

This clone turned up a few times. V and J are TRBV4-2 and TRBJ2-1; unclear D gene. Trimming pared 0 bases from V and 2 bases from J, leaving 17 bases between. Germline V gives CDR1 LGHNA, CDR2 YNFKEQ. The length of the CDR3 is 18 residues. The CDR3 DNA is TGTGCCAGCAGCCAAGATACCCCGGTGGCGATTCCCTACAATGAGCAGTTCTTC. This sequence encodes CASSQDTPVAIPYNEQFF.

CDR3 in amino acids: CASSAGQGGYTF. CDR3 sequence (DNA): TGTGCCAGTAGTGCCGGCCAGGGGGGCTACACCTTC. The chain joins TRBV19 to TRBJ1-2; D perhaps matches TRBD1 (6 bases). The CDR3 length is 12 residues. V dropped 5 bases and J dropped 8 bases, with 12 bases sitting between them. CDR1 LNHDA and CDR2 SQIVND come from the germline V gene (reference sequence).

Here the CDR3 reads CATSDNTDTQYF. The CDR3 nucleotides are TGCGCCACCTCAGACAACACAGATACGCAGTATTTT. This chain uses TRBV10-1 with TRBJ2-3; D unclear. The CDR3 covers 12 residues. Germline CDR1 and CDR2: WNHNN and SYGVQD (reference sequence). Deletions cut 10 bases from V and 2 bases from J, with 10 bases between.

This chain uses TRBV4-2 with TRBJ1-2; tentative D call: TRBD1 (6 bases). The V gene's germline CDR1 is LGHNA and CDR2 YNFKEQ. V lost 5 bases, J lost 3 bases, and 22 bases lay in between. The length of the CDR3 is 17 residues. CDR3 sequence reads: CASSLARTVGSDYGYTF. The CDR3 bases are TGTGCCAGCAGCTTGGCAAGGACAGTGGGTTCTGACTATGGCTACACCTTC.

The chain is built from TRBV5-1 and TRBJ2-3; the match to TRBD1 covers 7 bases. CDR1 is SGHRS and CDR2 is YFSETQ in the germline V gene. Unmatched junction bases numbered 5, after V lost 2 bases and J lost 5 bases. This CDR3 comprises 14 residues. This CDR3 reads CASSFGQDGDTQYF. The CDR3 DNA reads TGCGCCAGCAGCTTTGGACAGGATGGAGATACGCAGTATTTT.

The V call is TRBV11-2, the J call TRBJ2-3; D not resolved. CDR3 length: 14 amino acids. V gave up 2 bases and J gave up 7 bases, with 13 bases separating them. From germline, CDR1 is SGHAT and CDR2 FQNNGV. The CDR3 DNA is TGTGCCAGCAGCTTAAATGCCGGCCCGCATACGCAGTATTTT. This translates into CASSLNAGPHTQYF.

The genes are TRBV10-3 and TRBJ1-5, with D possibly being TRBD1 (5 bases). Between the trimmed V and J ends, which lost 6 bases and 3 bases, there was a span of 9 bases. This CDR3 region has 13 residues. Germline CDR1 is ENHRY and CDR2 is SYGVKD. CDR3 sequence reads: CAISQGNNQPQHF. The CDR3 DNA reads as TGTGCCATCAGCCAGGGTAACAATCAGCCCCAGCATTTT.

This chain uses TRBV30 with TRBJ1-5, with 8 nucleotides matching TRBD1. Germline assignment: CDR1 GTSNPN and CDR2 SVGIG (reference sequence). The CDR3 runs to 14 residues. The trim removed 4 bases at V and 1 base at J, leaving 3 bases unmatched. The CDR3 nucleotides read TGTGCCTGGAACAGGGGGGGGAGCAATCAGCCCCAGCATTTT. It yields the protein CAWNRGGSNQPQHF.

J is TRBJ1-5 and V is TRBV27; TRBD1 aligns across 9 bases. Unmatched junction bases numbered 9, after V lost 5 bases and J lost 7 bases. CDR1 and CDR2 (germline): MNHEY, SMNVEV (reference sequence). The CDR3 is 15 amino acids. The CDR3 region has the DNA TGTGCCAGCAGTGGGTTGGGACAGGGAAACCAGCCCCAGCATTTT. It encodes CASSGLGQGNQPQHF.

This chain connects TRBV29-1 to TRBJ2-7; D might be TRBD1 (7 bases). The CDR3 contains 13 residues. The germline CDR1 and CDR2 sequences are SQVTM and ANQGSEA. V was trimmed by 4 bases and J by 3 bases, leaving 13 bases between them. The CDR3: CSVVQGGYYEQYF. The CDR3 DNA sequence: TGCAGCGTTGTTCAGGGGGGATACTACGAGCAGTACTTC.